The 10 T cell receptor beta chains listed next were all sequenced from one sample in a study of T cells in pancreatic ductal adenocarcinoma (dated by TCRdb to 2016 to 2017). Library creation used the immunoSEQ multiplex PCR assay. Not all clones reach the TCRdb copy of this immuneACCESS table, which keeps in-frame sequences only. Checked studies attribute under half of the gap to unresolved V genes and leave the rest unexplained. The sample table lists some 4,500 clones, 68% of them with a count of one. Of the sample, about 15% falls within the top ten clones. The pancreatic ductal adenocarcinoma patients who were selected had gone through surgery without receiving any neoadjuvant therapy. Specimen: pancreatic tumor tissue. The receptors derive from a human donor with pancreatic ductal adenocarcinoma.

This chain joins TRBV30 and TRBJ2-5, with D possibly called TRBD1 or TRBD2 (6 bases each). V dropped 0 bases and J dropped 4 bases, with 9 bases sitting between them. The CDR3 extends over 13 amino acids. Per the germline V gene, CDR1 is GTSNPN and CDR2 is SVGIG (reference sequence). CDR3 sequence (DNA): TGTGCCTGGAGTGTTCGGGGGCGAGAGACCCAGTACTTC. This sequence encodes CAWSVRGRETQYF. The full variable domain, completed using reference TRBV30 and TRBJ2-5, is SQTIHQWPATLVQPVGSPLSLECTVEGTSNPNLYWYRQAAGRGLQLLFYSVGIGQISSEVPQNLSASRPQDRQFILSSKKLLLSDSGFYLCAWSVRGRETQYFGPGTRLLVL.

This clone is large (0.1 to 1%) by share. The chain is built from TRBV28 and TRBJ2-7; D perhaps matches TRBD1 (5 bases). This CDR3 is built from 14 residues. Trimming removed 6 bases from V and 3 bases from J, with 15 bases in between. Germline V lookup: CDR1 MDHEN, CDR2 SYDVKM. The CDR3 coding sequence is TGTGCCAGCAGCTCTAGGGGCTACCGCTACGAGCAGTACTTC. Translation gives CASSSRGYRYEQYF.

The CDR3 DNA is TGTGCCAGCAGCACGCCCCGACAGGGTTCAGCCTACGAGCAGTACTTC. It encodes CASSTPRQGSAYEQYF. This rearrangement joins TRBV7-9 to TRBJ2-7; TRBD1 agrees at 7 bases. This CDR3 comprises 16 residues. Germline V CDR1 and CDR2: SEHNR, FQNEAQ (reference sequence). Trimming at V came to 5 bases and at J to 2 bases, leaving 12 bases not matched to a gene.

This chain joins TRBV7-9 and TRBJ1-2; D is undetermined. V lost 6 bases and J 3 bases, leaving 14 bases between the germline ends. CDR3 size: 14 residues. CDR1 and CDR2 (germline): SEHNR, FQNEAQ (reference sequence). The CDR3 is CASRYPDRDYGYTF. The CDR3 DNA reads as TGTGCCAGCAGATATCCCGACCGAGACTATGGCTACACCTTC.

The V and J genes are TRBV18 and TRBJ1-1; 12 bases map to TRBD1. V dropped 4 bases and J dropped 4; count of bases not matched to a gene: 7. Germline V lookup: CDR1 KGHSH, CDR2 LQKENI. The CDR3 consists of 16 residues. CDR3 sequence (DNA): TGTGCCAGCTCACAACCGGGACAGGGGGCTGGCACTGAAGCTTTCTTT. Translation: CASSQPGQGAGTEAFF.

V usage is TRBV4-1 and J usage is TRBJ2-3; D gene ambiguous. Germline V gene data show CDR1 as MGHRA and CDR2 as YSYEKL. The V end lost 4 bases, the J end lost 2 bases, and 13 bases lay between the germline ends. The CDR3 sequence is 15 residues long. CDR3 loop: CASSLSSSYTDTQYF. Here the CDR3 DNA reads TGCGCCAGCAGCCTCTCGAGTTCCTACACAGATACGCAGTATTTT.

This clone is labeled large. The rearrangement joins TRBV13 to TRBJ2-1, with a weak D call TRBD2 (5 bases). Germline CDR1 and CDR2: PRHDT and FYEKMQ (reference sequence). Trimming cost V 1 base and J 0 bases, with 10 bases left between them. This CDR3 has 16 amino acids. CDR3 residues: CASSLVRLSSYNEQFF. CDR3 in DNA: TGTGCCAGCAGCTTAGTGCGACTAAGCTCCTACAATGAGCAGTTCTTC.

This rearrangement joins TRBV28 to TRBJ2-7; tentatively, D is TRBD2 (5 bases). Deletions cut 10 bases from V and 4 bases from J, with 20 bases between. CDR1 and CDR2 from the germline V gene are MDHEN and SYDVKM. The CDR3 has 14 residues. CDR3 sequence: CATQKGSTRYEQYF. In DNA, the CDR3 is TGTGCCACCCAAAAAGGGAGTACACGATACGAGCAGTACTTC.

V usage is TRBV5-5 and J usage is TRBJ2-7; no clear D. The CDR3 spans 13 residues. Germline V gives CDR1 SGHKS, CDR2 YYEKEE (reference sequence). Trimming shortened V by 0 bases and J by 5 bases, and 9 bases separated the two germline ends. This CDR3 is CASSLDSLHEQYF. CDR3 in DNA: TGTGCCAGCAGCTTGGACTCCCTACACGAGCAGTACTTC.

A note on this clone: One end of the junction is discordant with germline, which a read error may explain. The CDR3 bases are TGTGCCAGCAGTCCCCTGAAGCAGCTCCAGCATTTT. This codes for CASSPLKQLQHF. The gene calls are TRBV28 and TRBJ1-5; D gene ambiguous. CDR3 length: 12 residues. Germline V gene data show CDR1 as MDHEN and CDR2 as SYDVKM. Full variable domain (outside the CDR3, taken from reference TRBV28 and TRBJ1-5): DVKVTQSSRYLVKRTGEKVFLECVQDMDHENMFWYRQDPGLGLRLIYFSYDVKMKEKGDIPEGYSVSREKKERFSLILESASTNQTSMYLCASSPLKQLQHFGDGTRLSIL.